This TCR beta chain was recovered during a study of glioma-infiltrating T cells. Study details: WHO grade II oligodendrogliomas or astrocytomas, plus non-recurrent WHO grade IV glioblastomas, were sampled.

Germline CDR1 SNHLY, CDR2 FYNNEI. V lost 0 bases to trimming and J lost 3 bases, with 24 bases between them. CDR3 length: 19 residues. Study results and limitations: Shared blood CDR3 signature motifs marked patients with low tissue-blood divergence.

To note about this clonotype: Antigen: not known.

Using RNA template, CDR3s of TCR alpha and beta were amplified with iRepertoire arm-PCR. TCRdb reprocessed the multiplex PCR reads via MiXCR and lists one record per CDR3 protein. The sample consists of about 400,000 distinct CDR3 sequences, 41% of them appearing once. Sequenced material: glioma tissue, nonneoplastic brain tissue, or PBMCs (not recorded which). The clonotype was recovered from a human donor with low-grade glioma or glioblastoma, undergoing nonglioma brain surgery, or in good health (not recorded which). The rearrangement links TRBV2 to TRBJ2-7; D not certain. The CDR3 coding sequence is TGTGCCAGCAGTGAAGCGCTTCTGCCTACGGTCGAACTCAACTACGAGCAGTACTTC. This sequence encodes CASSEALLPTVELNYEQYF.